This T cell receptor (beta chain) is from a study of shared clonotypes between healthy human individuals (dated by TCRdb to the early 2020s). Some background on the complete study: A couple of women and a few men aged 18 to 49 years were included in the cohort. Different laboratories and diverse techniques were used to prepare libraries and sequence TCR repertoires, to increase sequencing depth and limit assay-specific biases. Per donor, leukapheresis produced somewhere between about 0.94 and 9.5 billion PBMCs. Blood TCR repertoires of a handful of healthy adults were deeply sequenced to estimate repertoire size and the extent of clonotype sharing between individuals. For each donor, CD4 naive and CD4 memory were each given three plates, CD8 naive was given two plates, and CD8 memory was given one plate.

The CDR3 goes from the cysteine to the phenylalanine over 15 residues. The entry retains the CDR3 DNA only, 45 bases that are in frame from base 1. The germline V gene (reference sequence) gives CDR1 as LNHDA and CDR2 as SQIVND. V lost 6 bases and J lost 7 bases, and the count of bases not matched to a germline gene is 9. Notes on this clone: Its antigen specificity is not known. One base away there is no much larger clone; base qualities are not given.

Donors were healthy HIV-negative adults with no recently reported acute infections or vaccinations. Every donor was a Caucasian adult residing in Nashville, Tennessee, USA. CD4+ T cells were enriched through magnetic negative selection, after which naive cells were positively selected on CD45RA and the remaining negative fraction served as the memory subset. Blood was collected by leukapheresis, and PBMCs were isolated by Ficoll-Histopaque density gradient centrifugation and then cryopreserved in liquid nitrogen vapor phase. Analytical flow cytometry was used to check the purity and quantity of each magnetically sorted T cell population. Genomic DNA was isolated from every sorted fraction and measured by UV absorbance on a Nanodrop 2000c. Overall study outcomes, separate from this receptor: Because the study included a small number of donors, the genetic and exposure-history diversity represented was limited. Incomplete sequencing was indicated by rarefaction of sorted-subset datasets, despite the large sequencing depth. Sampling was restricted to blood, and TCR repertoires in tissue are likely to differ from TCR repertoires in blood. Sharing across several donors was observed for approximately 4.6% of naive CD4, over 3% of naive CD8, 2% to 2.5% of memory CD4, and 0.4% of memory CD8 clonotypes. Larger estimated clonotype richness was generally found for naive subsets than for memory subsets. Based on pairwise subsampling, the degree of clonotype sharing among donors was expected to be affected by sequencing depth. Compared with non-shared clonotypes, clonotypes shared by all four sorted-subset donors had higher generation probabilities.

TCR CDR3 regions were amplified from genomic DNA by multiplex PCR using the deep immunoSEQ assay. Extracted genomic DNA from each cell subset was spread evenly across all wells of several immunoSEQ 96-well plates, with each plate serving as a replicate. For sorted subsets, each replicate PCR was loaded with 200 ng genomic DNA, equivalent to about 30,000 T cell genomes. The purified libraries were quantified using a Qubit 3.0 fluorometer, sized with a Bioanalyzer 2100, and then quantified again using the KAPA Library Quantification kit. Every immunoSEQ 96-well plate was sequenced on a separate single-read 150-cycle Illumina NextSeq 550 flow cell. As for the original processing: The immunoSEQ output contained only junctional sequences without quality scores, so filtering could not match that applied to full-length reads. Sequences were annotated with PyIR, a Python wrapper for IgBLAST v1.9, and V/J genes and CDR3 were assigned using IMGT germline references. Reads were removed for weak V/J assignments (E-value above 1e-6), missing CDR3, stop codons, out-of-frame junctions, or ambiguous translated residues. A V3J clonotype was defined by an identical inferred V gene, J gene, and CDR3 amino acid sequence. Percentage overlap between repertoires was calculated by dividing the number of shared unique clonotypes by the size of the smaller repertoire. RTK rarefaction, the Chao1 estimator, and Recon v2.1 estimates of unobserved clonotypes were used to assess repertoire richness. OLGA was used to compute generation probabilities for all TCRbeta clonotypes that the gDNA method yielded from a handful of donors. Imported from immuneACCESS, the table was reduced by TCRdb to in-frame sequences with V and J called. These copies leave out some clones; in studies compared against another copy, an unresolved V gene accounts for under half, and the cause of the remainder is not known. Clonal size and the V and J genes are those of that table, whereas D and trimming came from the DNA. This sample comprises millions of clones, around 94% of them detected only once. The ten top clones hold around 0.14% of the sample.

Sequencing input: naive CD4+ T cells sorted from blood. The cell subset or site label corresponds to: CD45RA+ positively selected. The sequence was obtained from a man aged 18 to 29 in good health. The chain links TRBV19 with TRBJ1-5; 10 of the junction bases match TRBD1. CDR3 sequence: CASSKRQGAEQPQHF. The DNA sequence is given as TGTGCCAGTAGCAAGAGACAGGGGGCCGAACAGCCCCAGCATTTT.